A single sample gave rise to the 11 T cell receptor beta chains below, sequenced in a study of cytomegalovirus exposure and HLA in healthy donors. Vbeta (60) and Jbeta (13) primers were used in the PCR. Measured with immunoSEQ multiplex PCR; TCRdb has only the in-frame clones, and not every one. The sample has roughly 60,000 clones; approximately 75% are singletons. The specimen was PBMCs. The receptors here all came from a woman in her forties in good health and CMV-seropositive.

By share of the sample, this clone is medium-sized. The CDR3 region has the DNA TGTGCCAGCAGTGAAGCGCGGGGAGGGGATGAAAAACTGTTTTTT. This codes for CASSEARGGDEKLFF. The gene calls are TRBV6-1 and TRBJ1-4; weak D call: TRBD1 (5 bases). The ends were cut back, 0 bases at V and 6 bases at J, with 11 bases in the middle. Germline CDR1 reads MNHNS; CDR2 reads SASEGT. The CDR3 has 15 residues.

V and J are TRBV30 and TRBJ1-6; 9 positions agree with TRBD1. With V trimmed by 4 bases and J by 9 bases, 4 bases remained unmatched. The CDR3 runs to 13 residues. Per germline, CDR1 GTSNPN and CDR2 SVGIG (reference sequence). Here the CDR3 DNA reads TGTGCCTGGACCGGACAGGGGATTTCACCCCTCCACTTT. It specifies CAWTGQGISPLHF. Combining the CDR3 with reference TRBV30 and TRBJ1-6 gives the whole variable domain SQTIHQWPATLVQPVGSPLSLECTVEGTSNPNLYWYRQAAGRGLQLLFYSVGIGQISSEVPQNLSASRPQDRQFILSSKKLLLSDSGFYLCAWTGQGISPLHFGNGTRLTVT.

The CDR3 is CASRQQSPNYGYTF. DNA for the CDR3: TGTGCCAGCAGACAACAGAGCCCTAACTATGGCTACACCTTC. The V and J genes are TRBV6-5 and TRBJ1-2; D is ambiguous. The CDR3 loop spans 14 amino acids. CDR1 and CDR2 (germline): MNHEY, SVGAGI. V lost 6 bases and J lost 0, with 11 bases in between.

The chain carries TRBV4-2 and TRBJ1-1; 8 bases are shared with TRBD1. Germline V gives CDR1 LGHNA, CDR2 YNFKEQ. The CDR3 extends over 15 amino acids. V was clipped by 3 bases and J by 5 bases; unmatched bases: 8. The CDR3 loop is CASSQETGVSTEAFF. The CDR3 region has the DNA TGTGCCAGCAGCCAGGAGACAGGGGTGTCGACTGAAGCTTTCTTT.

This sequence joins TRBV12-5 and TRBJ1-2; D is perhaps TRBD1 (6 bases). In germline, CDR1 is LGHNT, CDR2 FRNRAP. V dropped 2 bases and J dropped 8 bases, with 15 bases sitting between them. This CDR3 region has 14 residues. CDR3: CASGLTGGGGGYTF. The DNA of the CDR3 is TGTGCTAGTGGTTTGACGGGAGGTGGGGGCGGCTACACCTTC.

V gene TRBV9 combines with J gene TRBJ1-6; D unclear. Germline CDR1 and CDR2: SGDLS and YYNGEE. The CDR3 has 17 amino acids. Between the trimmed V and J ends, which lost 0 bases and 0 bases, there was a span of 10 bases. This chain's CDR3 is CASSVEVASSYNSPLHF. The CDR3 nucleotides read TGTGCCAGCAGCGTAGAGGTAGCCAGCTCCTATAATTCACCCCTCCACTTT.

The chain is built from TRBV4-3 and TRBJ2-5, with D tentatively TRBD1 (6 bases). CDR3 length equals 14 residues. V lost 0 bases, J lost 12 bases, and 17 bases lay in between. Germline V CDR1 and CDR2: LGHNA, YSLEER. For the CDR3, the DNA is TGCGCCAGCAGCCAAGACCAGGGGAGTCAATTGAAGTACTTC. It is translated as CASSQDQGSQLKYF.

This sequence joins TRBV30 and TRBJ1-1, with D uncertain. With 4 bases removed from V and 5 bases from J, the gap between germline ends came to 11 bases. The CDR3 extends over 12 amino acids. Germline V lookup: CDR1 GTSNPN, CDR2 SVGIG (reference sequence). The CDR3 DNA reads as TGTGCCTGGACCCGTGGCGGGACTGAAGCTTTCTTT. Its protein is CAWTRGGTEAFF. Combining the CDR3 with reference TRBV30 and TRBJ1-1 gives the whole variable domain SQTIHQWPATLVQPVGSPLSLECTVEGTSNPNLYWYRQAAGRGLQLLFYSVGIGQISSEVPQNLSASRPQDRQFILSSKKLLLSDSGFYLCAWTRGGTEAFFGQGTRLTVV.

The chain uses TRBV18 and TRBJ1-1; 9 nucleotides match TRBD1. CDR3 length: 15 amino acids. The trim removed 3 bases at V and 3 bases at J, leaving 5 bases unmatched. Germline V CDR1 and CDR2: KGHSH, LQKENI. The chain's CDR3 is CASSPPQGAYTEAFF. CDR3 sequence (DNA): TGTGCCAGCTCACCGCCACAGGGGGCATACACTGAAGCTTTCTTT.

J is TRBJ2-3 and V is TRBV7-2, with D hard to call. Germline V gene sequence: CDR1 SGHTA, CDR2 FQGNSA. Between the trimmed V and J ends, which lost 4 bases and 0 bases, there was a span of 14 bases. The CDR3 runs 16 residues. The CDR3 DNA is TGTGCCAGCAGCTCCGTTAGAAGACTTAGCACAGATACGCAGTATTTT. This sequence encodes CASSSVRRLSTDTQYF.

This clone was detected a few times. V is TRBV5-4 and J is TRBJ2-2; D perhaps matches TRBD1 (6 bases). The CDR3 is 15 residues long. Germline CDR1 is SGHNT and CDR2 is YYREEE (reference sequence). Trimming removed 4 bases from V and 4 bases from J, with 14 bases in between. The CDR3, as DNA: TGTGCCAGCAGCGGGGGCAGGATGGGCACCGGGGAGCTGTTTTTT. Protein: CASSGGRMGTGELFF.